These T cell receptor beta chains were read from a single sample in a study of neurological immune-mediated disorders. Using its own MiXCR run on the 5' RACE reads, TCRdb lists one record per CDR3 protein. Here the sample spans about 90,000 distinct CDR3 sequences, about 13% being singletons. The sequenced sample was PBMCs. These receptors all come from a female donor with HTLV-1-associated myelopathy (HAM/TSP). Each CDR3 is given with its conserved first and last residue. D genes are given only for firm matches. Clone size is given for some rows only: seen once, a few or many times, or a class if the clone is expanded.

TRBJ2-1,many,TRBV6-5,NA,TGTGCCAGCTCACGGGGAGTCTACAATGAGCAGTTCTTC,CASSRGVYNEQFF
TRBJ2-1,NA,TRBV25-1,NA,TGTGCCAGCAGCGAAACAAAGAGCCGGAGGCCGTTCTTC,CASSETKSRRPFF
TRBJ2-7,many,TRBV21-1,NA,TGTGCCAGCAGAAGGACAGTCTTCCACGAGCAGTACTTC,CASRRTVFHEQYF
TRBJ2-7,NA,TRBV12-3/TRBV12-4,NA,TGTGCCAGCAGTTTATTGCGGGGCTCCTACGAGCAGTACTTC,CASSLLRGSYEQYF
TRBJ1-2,many,TRBV20-1,NA,TGCAGTGCTAGATCGGGCAGGGGCGAGGGGAGAGGTGGCTACACCTTC,CSARSGRGEGRGGYTF
TRBJ1-6,many,TRBV6-1,NA,TGTGCCAGCAGTCCACGCGACGGGACAACTTATTCACCCCTCCACTTT,CASSPRDGTTYSPLHF
TRBJ2-3,few,TRBV7-9,NA,TGTGCCAGCAGCTTTGGTCCGGACAGAGGCACAGATACGCAGTATTTT,CASSFGPDRGTDTQYF
TRBJ1-2,few,TRBV20-1,NA,TGCAGTGCTAGAGACCCGGAAGAGGTGGAGGGCTACACCTTC,CSARDPEEVEGYTF
TRBJ1-2,many,TRBV7-9,NA,TGTGCCAGCAGCTTAGTCGACCGCACGGAGGGCTACACCTTC,CASSLVDRTEGYTF
TRBJ2-1,many,TRBV5-1,TRBD2,TGCGCCAGCAGCTGGGGCGGGGGGGGCTACAATGAGCAGTTCTTC,CASSWGGGGYNEQFF
TRBJ2-3,many,TRBV20-1,NA,TGCAGTGAAGCGGGTGCTGGATATACGCAGTATTTT,CSEAGAGYTQYF
TRBJ2-1,many,TRBV5-1,NA,TGCGCCAGCAGCTATGGACACAACAATCCCAATGAGCAGTTCTTC,CASSYGHNNPNEQFF
TRBJ2-7,few,TRBV5-1,NA,TGCGCCAGCAGCCTAAACAGCGGCACGGGATCATACGAGCAGTACTTC,CASSLNSGTGSYEQYF
TRBJ1-1,many,TRBV10-3,NA,TGTGCCATCAGTGAGACGGGAACTGAAGCTTTCTTT,CAISETGTEAFF
TRBJ2-1,many,TRBV5-1,TRBD2,TGCGCCAGCAGCTTGCGCCCAGGCGGGGGGTACAATGAGCAGTTCTTC,CASSLRPGGGYNEQFF
TRBJ2-7,many,TRBV6-5,NA,NA,CASSSSTGHYEQYF
TRBJ2-5,many,TRBV30,NA,TGTGCCTGGAGTGTAATGCAGTTACAAGAGACCCAGTACTTC,CAWSVMQLQETQYF
TRBJ2-1,many,TRBV11-2,TRBD2,TGTGCCAGCAGAGGGACTAGCGGGGGGGCGGGTGAGCAGTTCTTC,CASRGTSGGAGEQFF
TRBJ2-3,NA,TRBV12-5,NA,TGTGCTAGTGCCTTCACAGGCACAGATACGCAGTATTTT,CASAFTGTDTQYF
TRBJ2-6,many,TRBV28,TRBD1,TGTGCCAGCAGTTCGGGACAGGGTGGATCTGGGGCCAACGTCCTGACTTTC,CASSSGQGGSGANVLTF
TRBJ2-7,many,TRBV28,TRBD1,TGTGCCAGCAGTCTAGAGATTTCCTGGACAGGTTATACCTACGAGCAGTACTTC,CASSLEISWTGYTYEQYF
TRBJ1-5,many,TRBV7-3,NA,TGTGCCAGCAGCCCCGAGCCCAATCAGCCCCAGCATTTT,CASSPEPNQPQHF
TRBJ2-3,NA,TRBV9,NA,TGTGCCAGCAGCCAGACAGTTACAGATACGCAGTATTTT,CASSQTVTDTQYF
TRBJ1-1,many,TRBV5-6,TRBD1,TGTGCCAGCAGCATACCTCCGGGACAGGGGGCAGCTTTCTTT,CASSIPPGQGAAFF
TRBJ2-1,many,TRBV5-1,NA,TGCGCCAGCAGATCGCTCCCGGACAATGAGCAGTTCTTC,CASRSLPDNEQFF
TRBJ2-7,NA,TRBV20-1,TRBD1,TGCAGTGCTAGGCCGGGACAGGGAGGATGGGAGCAGTACTTC,CSARPGQGGWEQYF
TRBJ2-2,many,TRBV29-1,NA,TGCAGCGTGGGGCGGACACTTTACGGGGAGCTGTTTTTT,CSVGRTLYGELFF
TRBJ2-3,NA,TRBV28,TRBD2,TGTGCCAGCAGTTTTTCGCGGGGGGCCTCGAGTGATACGCAGTATTTT,CASSFSRGASSDTQYF
TRBJ1-1,many,TRBV5-6,TRBD1,TGTGCCAGCAGCTCCGCCGGGACAGGGAACACTGAAGCTTTCTTT,CASSSAGTGNTEAFF
TRBJ1-3,many,TRBV5-1,TRBD1,TGCGCCAGCAGCCTACGGGACAGGGGCTCTGGAAACACCATATATTTT,CASSLRDRGSGNTIYF